This entry lists 10 T cell receptor beta chains sequenced from one sample in a study of a mutant IDH1 vaccine in newly diagnosed glioma. Described time point: week 11, during vaccination. Vaccination used 300 ug of mutant IDH1 20-mer peptide per dose, with topical imiquimod. Assay: immunoSEQ multiplex PCR; the TCRdb copy retains only in-frame clones and omits some. The sample lists about 120,000 clones; under 90% were seen once. Antigens of these TCRs are unknown. The sequenced sample was PBMCs, obtained from a glioma patient whose treatment included an IDH1 peptide vaccine. These receptors all come from a woman aged 45-65 years with glioma.

The rearrangement uses TRBV29-1 and TRBJ1-1; D is possibly TRBD1 (5 bases). Between the trimmed V and J ends, which lost 5 bases and 5 bases, there was a span of 12 bases. Germline V gene data show CDR1 as SQVTM and CDR2 as ANQGSEA. The CDR3 length is 12 residues. The CDR3 spells CSVRAGRTEAFF. In nucleotides, the CDR3 is TGCAGCGTTCGGGCAGGGAGGACTGAAGCTTTCTTT.

The chain carries TRBV9 and TRBJ2-2, with no clear D. CDR1 SGDLS and CDR2 YYNGEE come from the germline V gene. V lost 1 base and J 1 base, leaving 11 bases between the germline ends. The CDR3 is made up of 16 amino acids. The CDR3 coding sequence is TGTGCCAGCAGCGTAACCCAGCCCCTGAACACCGGGGAGCTGTTTTTT. Its protein is CASSVTQPLNTGELFF.

The chain carries TRBV15 and TRBJ2-6; D unclear. The V gene lost 6 bases and the J gene lost 0 bases, with 9 bases spanning the gap. Looked up from germline, CDR1 is LNHNV and CDR2 is YYDKDF (reference sequence). The CDR3 has 15 amino acids. CDR3 in amino acids: CATRVIPSGANVLTF. The CDR3 DNA follows: TGTGCCACCAGAGTTATCCCCTCTGGGGCCAACGTCCTGACTTTC.

The J gene is TRBJ2-7, the V gene TRBV5-8, with D perhaps TRBD2 (5 bases). With 2 bases removed from V and 3 bases from J, the gap between germline ends came to 12 bases. Per the germline V gene, CDR1 is SGHTS and CDR2 is YDEGEE. The CDR3 has 14 residues. The CDR3 sequence is CASSLSGLSYEQYF. The CDR3 DNA sequence: TGTGCCAGCAGCTTATCTGGACTCAGCTACGAGCAGTACTTC.

The chain couples TRBV11-3 to TRBJ1-1, with D possibly TRBD1 on 5 matching bases. With 1 base removed from V and 0 bases from J, the gap between germline ends came to 9 bases. The germline V gene has CDR1 SGHNT and CDR2 YENEEA. The CDR3 consists of 15 residues. Here the CDR3 DNA reads TGTGCCAGCAGCTTAGCCGGGACCATGAACACTGAAGCTTTCTTT. Residues: CASSLAGTMNTEAFF.

The CDR3 nucleotides are TGTGCCAGCAGCGCCGGTAGGGGTCTGGCTTTCTTT. It yields the protein CASSAGRGLAFF. The chain is built from TRBV7-8 and TRBJ1-1, with a tentative D call TRBD1 (5 bases). V lost 5 bases and J lost 11, with 15 bases in between. The germline gives CDR1 SGHVS, CDR2 FQNEAQ. This CDR3 is built from 12 residues. Full variable domain (remainder filled in from reference TRBV7-8 and TRBJ1-1): GAGVSQSPRYKVAKRGQDVALRCDPISGHVSLFWYQQALGQGPEFLTYFQNEAQLDKSGLPSDRFFAERPEGSVSTLKIQRTQQEDSAVYLCASSAGRGLAFFGQGTRLTVV.

The chain combines TRBV6-4 with TRBJ1-5; 9 positions agree with TRBD1. This CDR3 region has 14 residues. V was pared by 4 bases and J by 6 bases, with 4 bases of the junction left unmatched. Germline V gene data show CDR1 as MRHNA and CDR2 as SNTAGT. The CDR3, as DNA: TGTGCCAGCAGTGTGACAGGGGGAAGTCAGCCCCAGCATTTT. This translates into CASSVTGGSQPQHF.

V is TRBV7-2 and J is TRBJ1-1; D is ambiguous. The V end lost 4 bases, the J end lost 0 bases, and 3 bases lay between the germline ends. CDR3 length: 12 amino acids. Germline V gene lookup returns CDR1 SGHTA and CDR2 FQGNSA. CDR3 loop: CASSWMNTEAFF. Written as DNA, the CDR3 is TGTGCCAGCAGCTGGATGAACACTGAAGCTTTCTTT.

The chain joins TRBV7-2 to TRBJ1-2; TRBD1 matches at 12 bases. Germline-derived CDR1 and CDR2 are SGHTA and FQGNSA. This CDR3 is 15 amino acids long. Trimming at V came to 5 bases and at J to 4 bases, leaving 5 bases not matched to a gene. The chain's CDR3 is CASSPGTGGGYGYTF. CDR3 coding DNA: TGTGCCAGCAGCCCCGGGACAGGGGGCGGCTATGGCTACACCTTC.

The genes are TRBV7-3 and TRBJ2-1, with TRBD2 matching 12 bases. The germline V gene encodes CDR1 SGHTA and CDR2 FQGTGA. Losses at the gene ends were 1 base for V and 5 bases for J; bases not matched to a gene: 6. There are 17 residues in the CDR3. CDR3 protein: CASSLRLAGEVNNEQFF. CDR3 bases: TGTGCCAGCAGCTTAAGACTAGCGGGAGAGGTAAACAATGAGCAGTTCTTC.